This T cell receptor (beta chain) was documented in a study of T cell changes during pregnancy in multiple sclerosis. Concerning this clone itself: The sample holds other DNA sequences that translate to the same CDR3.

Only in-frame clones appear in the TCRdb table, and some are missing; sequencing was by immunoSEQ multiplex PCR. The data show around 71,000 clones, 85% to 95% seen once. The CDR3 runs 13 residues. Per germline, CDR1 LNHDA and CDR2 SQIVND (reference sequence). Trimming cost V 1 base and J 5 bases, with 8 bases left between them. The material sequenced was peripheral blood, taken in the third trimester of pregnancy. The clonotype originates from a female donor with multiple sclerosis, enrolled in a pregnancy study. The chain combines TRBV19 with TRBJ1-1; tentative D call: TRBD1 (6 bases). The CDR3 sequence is CASSIGTATEAFF. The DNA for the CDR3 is TGTGCCAGTAGTATAGGGACAGCAACTGAAGCTTTCTTT.